The 19 T cell receptor beta chains reported below all come from one sample, sequenced in a study of beta chain features in type 1 diabetes. The study reverse transcribed the entire isolated RNA, so it sequenced expressed TCRB transcripts. Data came from immunoSEQ multiplex PCR; TCRdb stores just in-frame clones and leaves some out. The sample consists of 600,000 to 650,000 clones, 15% to 17% of them appearing once. The source material was naive CD4+ T cells from blood. These receptors were obtained from a man younger than 35 in good health.

This clone was counted between two and nine times. This sequence joins TRBV4-1 and TRBJ2-7, with 7 nucleotides matching TRBD1. The ends lost 4 bases at V and 5 bases at J; junction bases unmatched: 14. Germline V lookup: CDR1 MGHRA, CDR2 YSYEKL. The CDR3 runs to 16 residues. CDR3 amino acids: CASSPISGTVAHEQYF. The CDR3, as DNA: TGCGCCAGCAGCCCCATCTCGGGGACAGTAGCCCACGAGCAGTACTTC.

The chain is built from TRBV7-9 and TRBJ2-6; D is perhaps TRBD1 or TRBD2 (5 bases each). The CDR3 consists of 15 residues. Trimming cost V 5 bases and J 3 bases, with 11 bases left between them. Germline V CDR1 and CDR2: SEHNR, FQNEAQ (reference sequence). The CDR3 region is CASSRRENGANVLTF. For the CDR3, the DNA is TGTGCCAGCAGCCGCAGGGAGAATGGGGCCAACGTCCTGACTTTC.

This clone was detected only a few times. The chain links TRBV4-3 to TRBJ2-6; possible D gene TRBD1, 5 bases. The germline V and J ends were trimmed by 5 bases and 4 bases, with 12 bases remaining between them. The length of the CDR3 is 15 residues. Germline V gives CDR1 LGHNA, CDR2 YSLEER. Here the CDR3 reads CASSFGAGGANVLTF. The CDR3 DNA reads TGCGCCAGCAGCTTTGGGGCCGGAGGGGCCAACGTCCTGACTTTC.

The V call is TRBV28, the J call TRBJ1-2, with a weak D call TRBD1 (5 bases). This CDR3 contains 13 residues. Germline-derived CDR1 and CDR2 are MDHEN and SYDVKM. V was shortened by 8 bases and J by 3 bases, with 13 bases between the two germline ends. The CDR3 reads CASRTAGYYGYTF. The CDR3, as DNA: TGTGCCAGCCGTACGGCAGGGTACTATGGCTACACCTTC.

This chain connects TRBV15 to TRBJ2-7; no clear D. V dropped 0 bases and J dropped 1 base, with 7 bases sitting between them. The length of the CDR3 is 14 residues. Germline assignment: CDR1 LNHNV and CDR2 YYDKDF (reference sequence). The CDR3 loop reads CATSRDQGSYEQYF. The DNA for the CDR3 is TGTGCCACCAGCAGAGATCAAGGATCCTACGAGCAGTACTTC.

In its sample, this clone was seen a few times. This chain uses TRBV7-2 with TRBJ1-3; D unresolved. CDR3 length: 12 residues. V gave up 3 bases and J gave up 4 bases, with 4 bases separating them. From germline, CDR1 is SGHTA and CDR2 FQGNSA. CDR3 residues: CASSFSGNTIYF. Written as DNA, the CDR3 is TGTGCCAGCAGCTTCTCCGGAAACACCATATATTTT.

Regarding this clone: At the DNA level, this CDR3 is encoded by other sequences in the same sample as well. V and J are TRBV6-5 and TRBJ2-7, with D perhaps matching TRBD1 (6 bases). Between the trimmed V and J ends, which lost 0 bases and 2 bases, there was a span of 8 bases. CDR3 length: 14 amino acids. Germline V gene sequence: CDR1 MNHEY, CDR2 SVGAGI. CDR3 sequence reads: CASSYSDRTYEQYF. CDR3 coding DNA: TGTGCCAGCAGTTACTCCGACAGGACCTACGAGCAGTACTTC.

A few counts support this clone. The rearrangement joins TRBV28 to TRBJ2-3; D remains ambiguous. The germline V and J ends were trimmed by 2 bases and 11 bases, with 11 bases remaining between them. The length of the CDR3 is 12 residues. In germline, CDR1 is MDHEN, CDR2 SYDVKM. The DNA for the CDR3 is TGTGCCAGCAGTTTAGTTGATACGGGGCAGTATTTT. This sequence encodes CASSLVDTGQYF.

V gene TRBV6-5 combines with J gene TRBJ1-2, with D maybe TRBD1 (5 bases). Germline loops: CDR1 MNHEY, CDR2 SVGAGI. This CDR3 spans 14 amino acids. With 5 bases removed from V and 6 bases from J, the gap between germline ends came to 16 bases. The CDR3 nucleotides read TGTGCCAGCAGTAGCCGGGACGACGTCGATGGCTACACCTTC. Translating gives CASSSRDDVDGYTF.

This clone was recorded a few times. J is TRBJ1-2 and V is TRBV10-3, with D tentatively TRBD1 (6 bases). Germline assignment: CDR1 ENHRY and CDR2 SYGVKD. The V end lost 5 bases, the J end lost 4 bases, and 23 bases lay between the germline ends. This CDR3 has 17 residues. Here the CDR3 DNA reads TGTGCCATCAGTCCCCCGCTGGCGAGGGGGTCGGGCTATGGCTACACCTTC. It is translated as CAISPPLARGSGYGYTF.

This chain links TRBV29-1 with TRBJ2-7; D possibly uses TRBD1 or TRBD2 (6 bases each). V dropped 4 bases and J dropped 4 bases, with 14 bases sitting between them. Germline V lookup: CDR1 SQVTM, CDR2 ANQGSEA. The CDR3 runs 13 residues. The CDR3 DNA sequence: TGCAGCGTTGGCGGGACACTCCTTTACGAGCAGTACTTC. This translates into CSVGGTLLYEQYF.

The V and J genes are TRBV5-6 and TRBJ2-3; D uncertain. From germline, CDR1 is SGHDT and CDR2 YYEEEE. CDR3 size: 13 residues. Trimming left V 4 bases short and J 1 base short, with 7 bases between. CDR3: CASSVTGTDTQYF. CDR3 bases: TGTGCCAGCAGCGTGACCGGCACAGATACGCAGTATTTT.

This chain joins TRBV28 and TRBJ2-3, with a tentative D call TRBD2 (5 bases). Germline assignment: CDR1 MDHEN and CDR2 SYDVKM. CDR3 length: 12 residues. V gave up 8 bases and J gave up 7 bases, with 13 bases separating them. CDR3 nucleotide sequence: TGTGCCAGCGGAGTCCGGGAAAATACGCAGTATTTT. It is translated as CASGVRENTQYF.

The rearrangement links TRBV11-3 to TRBJ2-1; 8 nucleotides agree with TRBD1. CDR3 length equals 14 residues. Trimming took 4 bases from V and 5 from J; bases not matched to a gene: 4. Germline CDR1 and CDR2: SGHNT and YENEEA. The CDR3 region has the DNA TGTGCCAGCAGCTCCGGACAGGGCCACAATGAGCAGTTCTTC. It translates to CASSSGQGHNEQFF.

The V call is TRBV6-5, the J call TRBJ2-1; 8 bases agree with TRBD2. There are 15 residues in the CDR3. V shed 6 bases, J shed 4 bases, and the junction held 8 bases outside the gene matches. CDR1 MNHEY and CDR2 SVGAGI come from the germline V gene. CDR3 protein: CASRESVAGYNEQFF. Written as DNA, the CDR3 is TGTGCCAGCAGAGAGTCGGTAGCGGGATACAATGAGCAGTTCTTC.

This clone showed up just a few times. The V call is TRBV4-1, the J call TRBJ1-1, with D possibly TRBD1 on 5 matching bases. This CDR3 is built from 16 residues. The germline V gene has CDR1 MGHRA and CDR2 YSYEKL. With 4 bases removed from V and 5 bases from J, the gap between germline ends came to 20 bases. For the CDR3, the DNA is TGCGCCAGCAGCCTAAGGAGTTGGGGGTTAGATACTGAAGCTTTCTTT. Residues: CASSLRSWGLDTEAFF.

The rearrangement uses TRBV6-1 and TRBJ1-4, with no clear D. Germline values: CDR1 MNHNS, CDR2 SASEGT. The length of the CDR3 is 16 residues. V was pared by 4 bases and J by 2 bases, with 14 bases between. CDR3 in amino acids: CASSGLGLTTNEKLFF. As DNA, the CDR3 is TGTGCCAGCAGTGGATTAGGGCTTACGACTAATGAAAAACTGTTTTTT.

J is TRBJ2-1 and V is TRBV7-2; 11 bases line up with TRBD1. This CDR3 contains 15 residues. From germline, CDR1 is SGHTA and CDR2 FQGNSA. Trimming cost V 4 bases and J 9 bases; bases outside gene matches: 8. The CDR3: CASSSQGQGAGEQFF. As DNA, the CDR3 is TGTGCCAGCAGCTCCCAAGGACAGGGGGCCGGTGAGCAGTTCTTC.

This clone was counted between two and nine times. The chain couples TRBV28 to TRBJ2-7; 8 bases map to TRBD2. The junction had 10 bases not matched to a gene; V was cut back by 6 bases and J by 12 bases. There are 12 residues in the CDR3. Germline assignment: CDR1 MDHEN and CDR2 SYDVKM. As DNA, the CDR3 is TGTGCCAGCAGAACCAGTAGCGGGAACTCGTACTTC. Its translation is CASRTSSGNSYF. Based on the CDR3 plus reference TRBV28 and TRBJ2-7, the full variable domain is DVKVTQSSRYLVKRTGEKVFLECVQDMDHENMFWYRQDPGLGLRLIYFSYDVKMKEKGDIPEGYSVSREKKERFSLILESASTNQTSMYLCASRTSSGNSYFGPGTRLTVT.